This T cell receptor beta chain was found in a study of blood T cell repertoires in COVID-19. About the research overall: Acute and convalescent COVID-19 samples came from the United States, Italy and Spain.

V was pared by 5 bases and J by 5 bases, with 15 bases between. The CDR3 covers 14 residues. CDR1 SEHNR and CDR2 FQNEAQ come from the germline V gene (reference sequence). Libraries were prepared by immunoSEQ multiplex PCR; TCRdb keeps only in-frame clonotypes and omits some of them. In the table there are approximately 200,000 clones, about 90% of which are singletons. The chain employs TRBV7-9 and TRBJ1-1; a possible D gene is TRBD1 (5 bases). What was sequenced was peripheral blood. The sequence derives from a woman aged 55-75 years with acute or convalescent COVID-19. CDR3 sequence (DNA): TGTGCCAGCAGCCTTGAGGGGAGGTTGACTGAAGCTTTCTTT. As protein: CASSLEGRLTEAFF.